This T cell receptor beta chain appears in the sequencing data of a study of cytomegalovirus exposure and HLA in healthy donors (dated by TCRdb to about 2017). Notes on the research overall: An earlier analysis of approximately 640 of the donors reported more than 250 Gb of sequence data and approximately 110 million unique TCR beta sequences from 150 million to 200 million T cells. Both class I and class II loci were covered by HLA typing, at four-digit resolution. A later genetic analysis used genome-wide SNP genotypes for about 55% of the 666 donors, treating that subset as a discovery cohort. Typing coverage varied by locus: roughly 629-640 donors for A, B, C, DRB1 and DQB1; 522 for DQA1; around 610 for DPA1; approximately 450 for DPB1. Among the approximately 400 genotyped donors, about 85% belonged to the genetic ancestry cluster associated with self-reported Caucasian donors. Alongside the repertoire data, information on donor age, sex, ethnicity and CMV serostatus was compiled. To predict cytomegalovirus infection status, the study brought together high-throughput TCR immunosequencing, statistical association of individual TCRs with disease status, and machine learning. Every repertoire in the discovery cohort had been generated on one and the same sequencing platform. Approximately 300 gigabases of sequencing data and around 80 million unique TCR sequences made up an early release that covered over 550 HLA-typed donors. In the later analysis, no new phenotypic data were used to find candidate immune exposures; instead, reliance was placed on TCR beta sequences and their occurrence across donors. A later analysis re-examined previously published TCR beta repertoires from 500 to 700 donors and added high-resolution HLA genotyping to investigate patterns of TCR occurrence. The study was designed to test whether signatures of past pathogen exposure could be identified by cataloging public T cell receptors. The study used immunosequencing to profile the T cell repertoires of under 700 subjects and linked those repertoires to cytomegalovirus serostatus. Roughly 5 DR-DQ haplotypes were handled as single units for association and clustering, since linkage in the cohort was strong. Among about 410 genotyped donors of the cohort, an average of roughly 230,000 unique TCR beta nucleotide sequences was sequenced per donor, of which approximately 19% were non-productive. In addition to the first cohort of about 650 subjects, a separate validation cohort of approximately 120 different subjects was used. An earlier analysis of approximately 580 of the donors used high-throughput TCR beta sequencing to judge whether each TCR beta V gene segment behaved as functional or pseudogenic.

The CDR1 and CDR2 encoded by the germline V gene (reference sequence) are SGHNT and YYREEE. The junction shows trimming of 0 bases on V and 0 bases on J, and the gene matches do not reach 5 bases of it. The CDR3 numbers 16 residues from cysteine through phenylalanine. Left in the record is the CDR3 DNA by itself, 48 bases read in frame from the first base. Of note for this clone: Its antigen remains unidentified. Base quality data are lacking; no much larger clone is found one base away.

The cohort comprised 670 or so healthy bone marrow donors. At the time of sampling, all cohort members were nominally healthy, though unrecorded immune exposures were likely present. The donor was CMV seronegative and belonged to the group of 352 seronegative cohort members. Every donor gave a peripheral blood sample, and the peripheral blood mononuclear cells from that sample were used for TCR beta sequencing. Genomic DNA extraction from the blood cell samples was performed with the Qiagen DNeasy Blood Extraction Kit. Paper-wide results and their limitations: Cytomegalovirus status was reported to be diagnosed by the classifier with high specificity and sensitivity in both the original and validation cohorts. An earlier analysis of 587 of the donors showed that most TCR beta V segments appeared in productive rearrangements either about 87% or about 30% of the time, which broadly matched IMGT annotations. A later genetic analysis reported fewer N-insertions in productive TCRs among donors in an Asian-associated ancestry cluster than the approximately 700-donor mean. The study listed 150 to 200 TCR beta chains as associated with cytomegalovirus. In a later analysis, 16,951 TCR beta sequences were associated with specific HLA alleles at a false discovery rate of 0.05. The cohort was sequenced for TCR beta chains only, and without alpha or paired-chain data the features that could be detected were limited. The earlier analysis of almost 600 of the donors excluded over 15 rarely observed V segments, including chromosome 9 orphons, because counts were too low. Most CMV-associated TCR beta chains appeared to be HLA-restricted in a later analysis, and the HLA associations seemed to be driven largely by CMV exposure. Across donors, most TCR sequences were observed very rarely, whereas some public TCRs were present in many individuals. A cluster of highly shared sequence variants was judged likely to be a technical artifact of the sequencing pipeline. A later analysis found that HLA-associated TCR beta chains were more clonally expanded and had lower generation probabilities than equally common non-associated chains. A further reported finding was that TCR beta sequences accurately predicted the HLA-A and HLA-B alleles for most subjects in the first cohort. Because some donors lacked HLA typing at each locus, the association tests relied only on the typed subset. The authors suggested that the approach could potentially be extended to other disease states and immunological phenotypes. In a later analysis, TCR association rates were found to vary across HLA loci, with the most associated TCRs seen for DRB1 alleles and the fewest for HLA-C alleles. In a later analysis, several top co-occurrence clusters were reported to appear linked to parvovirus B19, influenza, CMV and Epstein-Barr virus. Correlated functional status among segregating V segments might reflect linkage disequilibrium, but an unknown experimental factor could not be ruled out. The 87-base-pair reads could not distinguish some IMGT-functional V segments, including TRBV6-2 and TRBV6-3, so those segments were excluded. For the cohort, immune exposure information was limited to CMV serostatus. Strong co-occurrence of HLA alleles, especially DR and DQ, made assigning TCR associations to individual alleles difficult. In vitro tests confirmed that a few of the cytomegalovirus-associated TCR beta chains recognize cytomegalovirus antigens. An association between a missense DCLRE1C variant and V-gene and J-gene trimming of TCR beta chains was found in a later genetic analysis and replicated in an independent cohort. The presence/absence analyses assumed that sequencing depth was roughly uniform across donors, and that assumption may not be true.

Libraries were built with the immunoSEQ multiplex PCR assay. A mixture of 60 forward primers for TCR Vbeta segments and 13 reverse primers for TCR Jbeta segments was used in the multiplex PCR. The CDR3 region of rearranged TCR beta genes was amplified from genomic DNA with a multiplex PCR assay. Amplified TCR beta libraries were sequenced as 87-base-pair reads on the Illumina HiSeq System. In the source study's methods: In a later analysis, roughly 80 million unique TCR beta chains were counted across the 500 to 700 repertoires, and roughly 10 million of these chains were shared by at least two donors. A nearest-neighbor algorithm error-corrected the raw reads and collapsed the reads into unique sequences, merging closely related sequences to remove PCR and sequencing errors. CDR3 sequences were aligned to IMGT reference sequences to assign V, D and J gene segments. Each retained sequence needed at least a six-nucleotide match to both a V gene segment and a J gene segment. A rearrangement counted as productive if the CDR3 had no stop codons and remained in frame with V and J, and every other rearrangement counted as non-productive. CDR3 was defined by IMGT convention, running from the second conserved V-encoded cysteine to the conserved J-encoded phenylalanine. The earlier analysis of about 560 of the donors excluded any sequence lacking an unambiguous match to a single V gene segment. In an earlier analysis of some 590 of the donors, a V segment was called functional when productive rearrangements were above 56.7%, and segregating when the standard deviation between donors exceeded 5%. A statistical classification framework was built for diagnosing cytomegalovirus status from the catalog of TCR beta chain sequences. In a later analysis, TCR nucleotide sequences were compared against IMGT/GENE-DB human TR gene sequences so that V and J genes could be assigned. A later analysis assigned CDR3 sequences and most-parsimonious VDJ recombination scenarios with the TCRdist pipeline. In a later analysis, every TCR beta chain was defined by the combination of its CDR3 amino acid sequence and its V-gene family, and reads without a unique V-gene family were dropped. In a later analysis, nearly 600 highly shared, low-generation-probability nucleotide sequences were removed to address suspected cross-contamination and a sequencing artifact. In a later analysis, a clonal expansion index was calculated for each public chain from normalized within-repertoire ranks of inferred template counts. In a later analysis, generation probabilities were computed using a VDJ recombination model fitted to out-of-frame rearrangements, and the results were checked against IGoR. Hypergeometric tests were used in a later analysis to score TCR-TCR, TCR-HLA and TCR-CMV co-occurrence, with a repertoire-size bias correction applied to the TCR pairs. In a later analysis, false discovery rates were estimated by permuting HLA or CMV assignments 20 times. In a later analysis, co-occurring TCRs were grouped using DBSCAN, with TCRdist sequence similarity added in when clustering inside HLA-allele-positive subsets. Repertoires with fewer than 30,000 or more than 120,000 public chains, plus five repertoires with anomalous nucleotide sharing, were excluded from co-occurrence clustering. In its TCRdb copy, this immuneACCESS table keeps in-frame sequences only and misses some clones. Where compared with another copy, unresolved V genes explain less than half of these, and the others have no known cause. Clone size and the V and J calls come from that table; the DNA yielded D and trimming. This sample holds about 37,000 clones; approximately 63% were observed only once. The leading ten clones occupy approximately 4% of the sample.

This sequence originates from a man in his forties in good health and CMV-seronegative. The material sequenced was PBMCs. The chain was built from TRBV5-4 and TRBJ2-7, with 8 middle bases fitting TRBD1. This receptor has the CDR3 CASSLGPGQASYEQYF. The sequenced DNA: TGTGCCAGCAGCTTGGGGCCGGGACAGGCCTCCTACGAGCAGTACTTC.